Here is one T cell receptor beta chain with its context. The antigen remains unidentified. The second PCR ran about 6 to 11 cycles with a sample-barcoded 5' primer and J-beta primers. A template-switch adaptor with 12 random nucleotides tagged each cDNA molecule. TCRdb processed the 5' RACE reads anew with MiXCR; each CDR3 protein has one entry. The data show hundreds of thousands of distinct CDR3 sequences, 20% to 30% seen once. Trimming left V 7 bases short and J 1 base short, with 10 bases between. The germline CDR1 and CDR2 sequences are LNHDA and SQIVND (reference sequence). The CDR3 is 13 amino acids. This sample is drawn from a study of blood T cells in healthy people across ages. Study-wide results and limits: A roughly linear age-dependent decrease characterized TCR beta diversity per million T cells.

The same data also went into a second study, on T cells of mothers and their children. Turning to that study: Reads obtained per mother exceeded 9.5 million TCR beta CDR3 reads, with roughly 3.1 million obtained per child.

Sequenced input: blood. This TCR was sampled from a boy younger than 18 in good health. The chain employs TRBV19 and TRBJ1-1; D gene ambiguous. The CDR3 region has the DNA TGTGCCAGTAAAGGACCGGGGAACACTGAAGCTTTCTTT. The encoded protein is CASKGPGNTEAFF.